The rows below give T cell receptor beta chains drawn from one sample of a study of regulatory T cells. Measured with immunoSEQ multiplex PCR; TCRdb has only the in-frame clones, and not every one. The sample has more than 25,000 clones; 80% to 95% are singletons. Source material: conventional CD4+ T cells sorted from blood. All receptors come from a person under 30 with CD3G deficiency. CDR3s include the opening cysteine and the closing phenylalanine or tryptophan. A D gene is named only where the DNA matches it firmly. Some rows mark clone size as missing; the rest say once, few, many or name a class of expanded clone.

d_call: .
v_call: TRBV19
j_call: TRBJ2-2
clone_size: .
cdr3_aa: CASSITDTGELFF
cdr3_nt: TGTGCCAGTAGTATAACGGACACCGGGGAGCTGTTTTTT

d_call: TRBD2
v_call: TRBV28
j_call: TRBJ2-7
clone_size: .
cdr3_aa: CASSPPTSGEPYEQYF
cdr3_nt: TGTGCCAGCAGTCCACCGACTAGCGGGGAACCCTACGAGCAGTACTTC

d_call: .
v_call: TRBV6-6
j_call: TRBJ1-1
clone_size: .
cdr3_aa: CASSYGTMTNTEAFF
cdr3_nt: TGTGCCAGCAGTTACGGTACTATGACGAACACTGAAGCTTTCTTT

d_call: TRBD1
v_call: TRBV19
j_call: TRBJ2-1
clone_size: .
cdr3_aa: CASSMTGLGEQFF
cdr3_nt: TGTGCCAGTAGTATGACAGGGTTGGGTGAGCAGTTCTTC

d_call: .
v_call: TRBV28
j_call: TRBJ2-2
clone_size: .
cdr3_aa: CASSLRPPNTGELFF
cdr3_nt: TGTGCCAGCAGTTTGCGGCCCCCAAACACCGGGGAGCTGTTTTTT

d_call: .
v_call: TRBV6-1
j_call: TRBJ1-1
clone_size: .
cdr3_aa: CASRAGRTEAFF
cdr3_nt: TGTGCCAGCAGAGCCGGGAGGACTGAAGCTTTCTTT

d_call: .
v_call: TRBV5-1
j_call: TRBJ2-3
clone_size: .
cdr3_aa: CASSLAKSGTDTQYF
cdr3_nt: TGCGCCAGCAGCTTGGCCAAAAGCGGCACAGATACGCAGTATTTT

d_call: TRBD1
v_call: TRBV10-1
j_call: TRBJ2-6
clone_size: .
cdr3_aa: CAINYQGAPSSGANVLTF
cdr3_nt: TGCGCCATCAATTACCAGGGGGCCCCTTCCTCTGGGGCCAACGTCCTGACTTTC

d_call: .
v_call: TRBV28
j_call: TRBJ2-3
clone_size: .
cdr3_aa: CASSGAVGTQYF
cdr3_nt: TGTGCCAGCTCCGGGGCAGTCGGTACGCAGTATTTT

d_call: .
v_call: TRBV10-2
j_call: TRBJ2-7
clone_size: .
cdr3_aa: CATRAAGPTYEQYF
cdr3_nt: TGCGCCACCCGTGCAGCCGGGCCCACCTACGAGCAGTACTTC

d_call: TRBD1
v_call: TRBV6-4
j_call: TRBJ2-7
clone_size: .
cdr3_aa: CASNSTGTGGWSSYEQYF
cdr3_nt: TGTGCCAGCAACTCTACCGGGACAGGGGGCTGGAGCTCCTACGAGCAGTACTTC

d_call: TRBD1
v_call: TRBV7-7
j_call: TRBJ2-7
clone_size: .
cdr3_aa: CASSKRDRGSEQYF
cdr3_nt: TGTGCCAGCAGCAAACGGGACAGGGGTAGCGAGCAGTACTTC

d_call: .
v_call: TRBV5-1
j_call: TRBJ2-1
clone_size: once
cdr3_aa: CASRLEGSSYNEQFF
cdr3_nt: TGCGCCAGCCGCCTGGAGGGTAGCTCCTACAATGAGCAGTTCTTC

d_call: .
v_call: TRBV5-1
j_call: TRBJ2-3
clone_size: .
cdr3_aa: CASRRSQGRSADTQYF
cdr3_nt: TGCGCCAGCAGACGTTCCCAGGGTAGAAGCGCAGATACGCAGTATTTT

d_call: .
v_call: TRBV28
j_call: TRBJ1-5
clone_size: .
cdr3_aa: CASSFLVGGQPQHF
cdr3_nt: TGTGCCAGCAGTTTTTTGGTCGGGGGTCAGCCCCAGCATTTT

d_call: .
v_call: TRBV2
j_call: TRBJ1-6
clone_size: .
cdr3_aa: CASSLGEVSPLHF
cdr3_nt: TGTGCCAGCAGCCTGGGTGAGGTCTCACCCCTCCACTTT

d_call: .
v_call: TRBV7-2
j_call: TRBJ2-4
clone_size: .
cdr3_aa: CASSLTGIIQYF
cdr3_nt: TGTGCCAGCAGCTTAACGGGGATCATTCAGTACTTC

d_call: .
v_call: TRBV19
j_call: TRBJ1-5
clone_size: once
cdr3_aa: CASSERGRQPQHF
cdr3_nt: TGTGCCAGTAGTGAGCGGGGTAGGCAGCCCCAGCATTTT

d_call: TRBD1
v_call: TRBV18
j_call: TRBJ2-3
clone_size: .
cdr3_aa: CASSPWEGGFTDTQYF
cdr3_nt: TGTGCCAGCTCCCCCTGGGAAGGGGGCTTCACAGATACGCAGTATTTT

d_call: .
v_call: TRBV12-5
j_call: TRBJ2-6
clone_size: .
cdr3_aa: CASGPPGLVGANVLTF
cdr3_nt: TGTGCTAGTGGCCCCCCGGGGTTGGTTGGGGCCAACGTCCTGACTTTC

d_call: .
v_call: TRBV2
j_call: TRBJ2-7
clone_size: .
cdr3_aa: CASRDRALGPRSYEQYF
cdr3_nt: TGTGCCAGCAGAGACCGGGCCCTGGGACCCCGCTCCTACGAGCAGTACTTC

d_call: .
v_call: TRBV28
j_call: TRBJ1-1
clone_size: .
cdr3_aa: CASSPAYAGEDTEAFF
cdr3_nt: TGTGCCAGCAGTCCCGCATATGCAGGGGAGGACACTGAAGCTTTCTTT

d_call: .
v_call: TRBV28
j_call: TRBJ2-2
clone_size: .
cdr3_aa: CASRDINTGELFF
cdr3_nt: TGTGCCAGCAGGGACATTAACACCGGGGAGCTGTTTTTT

d_call: .
v_call: TRBV9
j_call: TRBJ2-7
clone_size: .
cdr3_aa: CASSVGHPYDEQYF
cdr3_nt: TGTGCCAGCAGCGTGGGACACCCCTACGATGAGCAGTACTTC

d_call: TRBD2
v_call: TRBV5-1
j_call: TRBJ2-5
clone_size: .
cdr3_aa: CASSPGTSGETQYF
cdr3_nt: TGCGCCAGCAGCCCCGGGACTAGCGGAGAGACCCAGTACTTC

d_call: .
v_call: TRBV11-2
j_call: TRBJ2-1
clone_size: .
cdr3_aa: CASSLAGLGNEQFF
cdr3_nt: TGTGCCAGCAGCTTGGCGGGATTGGGGAATGAGCAGTTCTTC

d_call: TRBD2
v_call: TRBV6-1
j_call: TRBJ2-3
clone_size: once
cdr3_aa: CASTRAGATDTQYF
cdr3_nt: TGTGCCAGCACCCGAGCGGGAGCCACAGATACGCAGTATTTT

d_call: TRBD2
v_call: TRBV19
j_call: TRBJ2-7
clone_size: .
cdr3_aa: CASSTTGGRPYEQYF
cdr3_nt: TGTGCCAGTAGTACGACGGGGGGGCGCCCCTACGAGCAGTACTTC

d_call: .
v_call: TRBV13
j_call: TRBJ2-6
clone_size: .
cdr3_aa: CASSLPSGSLSGANVLTF
cdr3_nt: TGTGCCAGCAGCTTACCGTCGGGTAGCCTCTCTGGGGCCAACGTCCTGACTTTC

d_call: .
v_call: TRBV10-3
j_call: TRBJ2-1
clone_size: .
cdr3_aa: CAISAGSINEQFF
cdr3_nt: TGTGCCATCAGTGCGGGCAGTATCAATGAGCAGTTCTTC

d_call: TRBD1
v_call: TRBV10-3
j_call: TRBJ2-2
clone_size: .
cdr3_aa: CAISEGTGGTPGELFF
cdr3_nt: TGTGCCATCAGTGAGGGTACAGGGGGGACACCCGGGGAGCTGTTTTTT

d_call: TRBD1
v_call: TRBV7-2
j_call: TRBJ1-6
clone_size: .
cdr3_aa: CASSLTRGPNSPLHF
cdr3_nt: TGTGCCAGCAGCTTAACAAGGGGGCCGAATTCACCCCTCCACTTT

d_call: .
v_call: TRBV6-6
j_call: TRBJ1-2
clone_size: .
cdr3_aa: CASSHRAGDGYTF
cdr3_nt: TGTGCCAGCAGCCACCGGGCAGGAGATGGCTACACCTTC

d_call: .
v_call: TRBV28
j_call: TRBJ2-3
clone_size: once
cdr3_aa: CASSSTQLSTDTQYF
cdr3_nt: TGTGCCAGCAGTTCTACCCAACTTAGCACAGATACGCAGTATTTT

d_call: .
v_call: TRBV10-1
j_call: TRBJ2-2
clone_size: .
cdr3_aa: CASSELVGGELFF
cdr3_nt: TGCGCCAGCAGTGAGTTAGTTGGCGGGGAGCTGTTTTTT

d_call: TRBD2
v_call: TRBV6-1
j_call: TRBJ2-3
clone_size: .
cdr3_aa: CASKGLAGYTDTQYF
cdr3_nt: TGTGCCAGCAAGGGACTAGCGGGCTACACAGATACGCAGTATTTT

d_call: TRBD1
v_call: TRBV5-1
j_call: TRBJ2-2
clone_size: .
cdr3_aa: CASSQGQGRPGELFF
cdr3_nt: TGCGCCAGCAGCCAGGGACAGGGAAGACCCGGGGAGCTGTTTTTT

d_call: TRBD2
v_call: TRBV6-1
j_call: TRBJ2-3
clone_size: .
cdr3_aa: CASGEGRKGTQYF
cdr3_nt: TGTGCCAGCGGGGAGGGACGGAAGGGGACGCAGTATTTT

d_call: .
v_call: TRBV29-1
j_call: TRBJ2-7
clone_size: .
cdr3_aa: CSVGEGSGEQYF
cdr3_nt: TGCAGCGTTGGAGAGGGCTCGGGCGAGCAGTACTTC

d_call: TRBD1
v_call: TRBV28
j_call: TRBJ1-2
clone_size: .
cdr3_aa: CASSSGQEIYGYTF
cdr3_nt: TGTGCCAGCAGTTCAGGACAGGAAATCTATGGCTACACCTTC

d_call: .
v_call: TRBV6-1
j_call: TRBJ1-2
clone_size: .
cdr3_aa: CASKRIQGLVGYTF
cdr3_nt: TGTGCCAGCAAAAGGATCCAGGGACTCGTTGGCTACACCTTC

d_call: .
v_call: TRBV11-2
j_call: TRBJ2-1
clone_size: once
cdr3_aa: CASSLGGTSPVVKQFF
cdr3_nt: TGTGCCAGCAGCTTAGGTGGGACTTCCCCCGTCGTGAAGCAGTTCTTC

d_call: TRBD2
v_call: TRBV7-8
j_call: TRBJ2-3
clone_size: .
cdr3_aa: CASSFRDYATDTQYF
cdr3_nt: TGTGCCAGCAGCTTCCGGGACTACGCCACAGATACGCAGTATTTT

d_call: TRBD1
v_call: TRBV11-2
j_call: TRBJ2-2
clone_size: .
cdr3_aa: CASSFPRTGAVGELFF
cdr3_nt: TGTGCCAGCAGCTTTCCCCGGACAGGGGCGGTCGGGGAGCTGTTTTTT

d_call: .
v_call: TRBV7-8
j_call: TRBJ2-5
clone_size: .
cdr3_aa: CASSHGAETQYF
cdr3_nt: TGTGCCAGCAGCCATGGGGCGGAGACCCAGTACTTC

d_call: .
v_call: TRBV28
j_call: TRBJ2-1
clone_size: .
cdr3_aa: CASSSAGYEAYNEQFF
cdr3_nt: TGTGCCAGCAGTTCGGCGGGCTACGAAGCCTACAATGAGCAGTTCTTC

d_call: .
v_call: TRBV27
j_call: TRBJ1-4
clone_size: .
cdr3_aa: CASSPLGAKLFF
cdr3_nt: TGTGCCAGCAGTCCCTTAGGGGCAAAACTGTTTTTT

d_call: .
v_call: TRBV18
j_call: TRBJ2-1
clone_size: .
cdr3_aa: CASSFDRRTGEQFF
cdr3_nt: TGTGCCAGCTCCTTCGACAGGCGGACCGGAGAGCAGTTCTTC

d_call: TRBD1
v_call: TRBV6-1
j_call: TRBJ1-5
clone_size: .
cdr3_aa: CASRGDSENQPQHF
cdr3_nt: TGTGCCAGTAGAGGGGACAGTGAGAATCAGCCCCAGCATTTT